This is a list of T cell receptor beta chains from one sample in a study of shared clonotypes between healthy human individuals. Libraries were prepared by immunoSEQ multiplex PCR; TCRdb keeps only in-frame clonotypes and omits some of them. The table lists around 200,000 clones, around 93% of them singletons. Sequenced: naive CD4+ T cells sorted from blood. These receptors all stem from a woman in her twenties or thirties in good health. Each CDR3 is given with its conserved first and last residue. A D gene is named only where the DNA matches it firmly. Clone size is shown for a subset of rows, as once, few, many or a class of expanded clone.

NA | TRBJ2-2 | NA | TRBV18 | CASSPIPTGELFF | TGTGCCAGCTCACCTATCCCCACCGGGGAGCTGTTTTTT
NA | TRBJ1-4 | NA | TRBV6-1 | CASSEEQSLLREKLFF | TGTGCCAGCAGTGAAGAACAGTCTTTATTAAGGGAAAAACTGTTTTTT
NA | TRBJ2-3 | NA | TRBV27 | CASSRTGRGLDTQYF | TGTGCCAGCAGTAGGACAGGTCGGGGGCTCGATACGCAGTATTTT
TRBD1 | TRBJ1-2 | NA | TRBV5-4 | CASSLTGTGGKKFYTF | TGTGCCAGCAGCTTGACCGGGACAGGAGGAAAAAAATTCTACACCTTC
NA | TRBJ1-5 | NA | TRBV28 | CASSLGQTNQPQHF | TGTGCCAGCAGCCTAGGACAGACCAATCAGCCCCAGCATTTT
NA | TRBJ1-4 | NA | TRBV5-8 | CASSLAVGYNEKLFF | TGTGCCAGCAGCTTGGCTGTCGGATATAATGAAAAACTGTTTTTT
NA | TRBJ2-3 | NA | TRBV4-1 | CASSRRTDTDTQYF | TGCGCCAGCAGCCGAAGGACAGACACAGATACGCAGTATTTT
NA | TRBJ1-5 | once | TRBV19 | CASTEGVGNQPQHF | TGTGCCAGTACGGAGGGAGTGGGGAATCAGCCCCAGCATTTT
TRBD1 | TRBJ2-7 | NA | TRBV5-6 | CASSLAAGGWYEQYF | TGTGCCAGCAGCTTGGCGGCAGGGGGTTGGTACGAGCAGTACTTC
NA | TRBJ2-7 | NA | TRBV28 | CASSFELPYEQYF | TGTGCCAGCAGTTTTGAACTACCCTACGAGCAGTACTTC
TRBD2 | TRBJ2-5 | NA | TRBV5-1 | CASSAGLAGKETQYF | TGCGCCAGCAGCGCGGGACTAGCGGGAAAAGAGACCCAGTACTTC
NA | TRBJ1-6 | NA | TRBV30 | CAWAGRSYNSPLHF | TGTGCCTGGGCAGGGCGCTCCTATAATTCACCCCTCCACTTT
NA | TRBJ2-6 | NA | TRBV10-1 | CASSIMIAQSRANVLTF | TGCGCCAGCAGTATCATGATCGCACAAAGTCGGGCCAACGTCCTGACTTTC
TRBD2 | TRBJ2-7 | once | TRBV6-6 | CARAQRDPGAEQYF | TGTGCCAGGGCCCAGCGGGACCCAGGCGCCGAGCAGTACTTC
NA | TRBJ2-1 | NA | TRBV15 | CATSIRLGYEQFF | TGTGCCACCAGCATCCGACTAGGCTATGAGCAGTTCTTC
TRBD2 | TRBJ2-1 | NA | TRBV19 | CASSFSGSGGEQFF | TGTGCCAGTAGCTTTAGCGGGAGTGGGGGTGAGCAGTTCTTC
NA | TRBJ1-5 | NA | TRBV21-1 | CAGRGDSDSNQPQHF | TGTGCCGGCCGTGGAGACAGCGATAGCAATCAGCCCCAGCATTTT
NA | TRBJ2-7 | few | TRBV29-1 | CSVGQTLGEQYF | TGCAGCGTTGGACAGACCCTAGGCGAGCAGTACTTC
NA | TRBJ2-3 | NA | TRBV27 | CASSSLGGARAQDTQYF | TGTGCCAGCAGTTCGTTAGGGGGGGCGCGGGCACAAGATACGCAGTATTTT
NA | TRBJ1-1 | NA | TRBV29-1 | CSVARINTEAFF | TGCAGCGTTGCTCGGATCAACACTGAAGCTTTCTTT
TRBD2 | TRBJ2-7 | NA | TRBV7-2 | CASSFDSAGGPYEQYF | TGTGCCAGCAGCTTTGACAGTGCGGGAGGGCCTTACGAGCAGTACTTC
NA | TRBJ1-4 | NA | TRBV5-1 | CASSLAAGRNEKLFF | TGCGCCAGCAGCTTGGCGGCCGGTAGGAATGAAAAACTGTTTTTT
NA | TRBJ2-5 | NA | TRBV2 | CASSEVGFKETQYF | TGTGCCAGCAGTGAAGTTGGCTTCAAAGAGACCCAGTACTTC
NA | TRBJ1-6 | NA | TRBV11-2 | CASSLDQGSPLHF | TGTGCCAGCAGCTTAGATCAAGGTTCACCCCTCCACTTT
NA | TRBJ1-5 | NA | TRBV10-3 | CAISEPKSKGSHSNQPQHF | TGTGCCATCAGTGAGCCAAAAAGTAAAGGATCGCATAGCAATCAGCCCCAGCATTTT
TRBD2 | TRBJ2-7 | NA | TRBV6-5 | CASSFLAGESEQYF | TGTGCCAGCAGTTTTCTAGCGGGAGAGAGCGAGCAGTACTTC
NA | TRBJ1-1 | once | TRBV29-1 | CSVGLDTNTEAFF | TGCAGCGTGGGACTGGACACGAACACTGAAGCTTTCTTT
TRBD1 | TRBJ2-7 | NA | TRBV18 | CASSQTGRAIYEQYF | TGTGCCAGCTCTCAGACAGGGCGGGCAATCTACGAGCAGTACTTC
TRBD1 | TRBJ1-1 | NA | TRBV5-1 | CASSFNRGDTEAFF | TGCGCCAGCAGCTTTAACAGGGGGGACACTGAAGCTTTCTTT
NA | TRBJ1-1 | NA | TRBV11-1 | CASSLGGGPGTEAFF | TGTGCCAGCAGCTTAGGCGGGGGGCCGGGAACTGAAGCTTTCTTT
NA | TRBJ1-2 | NA | TRBV6-4 | CASSDEHGYTF | TGTGCCAGCAGTGACGAGCATGGCTACACCTTC
TRBD1 | TRBJ2-7 | NA | TRBV11-2 | CASSLLSPGQRTYEQYF | TGTGCCAGCAGCCTTCTTAGTCCGGGACAGAGAACCTACGAGCAGTACTTC
NA | TRBJ1-3 | NA | TRBV7-8 | CASSPEGAGAGNTIYF | TGTGCCAGCAGCCCCGAAGGGGCGGGTGCGGGAAACACCATATATTTT
TRBD1 | TRBJ1-2 | NA | TRBV7-9 | CASSSSGQGHYSGYTF | TGTGCCAGCAGCTCGTCGGGACAGGGCCACTATTCTGGCTACACCTTC
NA | TRBJ2-7 | NA | TRBV11-2 | CASSRTDEQYF | TGTGCCAGCAGCCGGACAGACGAGCAGTACTTC
NA | TRBJ2-7 | NA | TRBV10-1 | CASSELDRPYEQYF | TGCGCCAGCAGTGAGCTTGACAGACCCTACGAGCAGTACTTC
TRBD2 | TRBJ2-7 | NA | TRBV16 | CASSQPGLAGGYYEQYF | TGTGCCAGCAGCCAACCGGGACTAGCGGGAGGGTACTACGAGCAGTACTTC
NA | TRBJ2-7 | NA | TRBV11-2 | CASSLERGLLSSYEQYF | TGTGCCAGCAGCTTAGAAAGGGGACTCCTTAGCTCCTACGAGCAGTACTTC
TRBD2 | TRBJ2-7 | NA | TRBV28 | CASSFLAGDYEQYF | TGTGCCAGCAGCTTCCTAGCGGGGGACTACGAGCAGTACTTC
NA | TRBJ2-7 | once | TRBV28 | CASSLLAASSYEQYF | TGTGCCAGCAGTTTATTAGCGGCAAGCTCCTACGAGCAGTACTTC
TRBD2 | TRBJ2-3 | NA | TRBV5-4 | CASNLQAGPSTDTQYF | TGTGCCAGCAACCTCCAAGCGGGACCTAGCACAGATACGCAGTATTTT
NA | TRBJ1-6 | NA | TRBV18 | CASSGRFEADSPLHF | TGTGCCAGCTCCGGAAGGTTCGAGGCGGATTCACCCCTCCACTTT
NA | TRBJ1-4 | NA | TRBV18 | CASLNYTEGEKLFF | TGTGCCAGCTTAAACTACACAGAGGGCGAAAAACTGTTTTTT
NA | TRBJ2-7 | NA | TRBV2 | CASSGNFYEQYF | TGTGCCAGCAGTGGAAACTTCTACGAGCAGTACTTC
TRBD1 | TRBJ2-7 | NA | TRBV11-3 | CASSQGQGFYEQYF | TGTGCCAGCAGCCAAGGACAGGGGTTCTACGAGCAGTACTTC
TRBD1 | TRBJ2-6 | NA | TRBV7-9 | CASTPGQVGSGANVLTF | TGTGCCAGCACACCGGGACAGGTGGGCTCTGGGGCCAACGTCCTGACTTTC
NA | TRBJ2-6 | NA | TRBV15 | CATSRDRSGANVLTF | TGTGCCACCAGCAGAGACAGGTCTGGGGCCAACGTCCTGACTTTC
TRBD2 | TRBJ2-7 | NA | TRBV5-1 | CASSLLARSGIGEQYF | TGCGCCAGCAGTCTGTTGGCGCGTAGCGGGATTGGAGAGCAGTACTTC
NA | TRBJ1-1 | once | TRBV19 | CASSITRGSAFF | TGTGCCAGTAGTATAACGAGGGGCTCGGCTTTCTTT
NA | TRBJ1-4 | NA | TRBV4-2 | CASSQGRTAPEKLFF | TGTGCCAGCAGCCAAGGACGGACCGCCCCTGAAAAACTGTTTTTT
TRBD1 | TRBJ2-1 | NA | TRBV7-9 | CASSPGQGWYNEQFF | TGTGCCAGCAGCCCCGGACAGGGGTGGTACAATGAGCAGTTCTTC
NA | TRBJ2-7 | once | TRBV6-1 | CASAIGRGYEQYF | TGTGCCAGCGCTATAGGAAGGGGCTACGAGCAGTACTTC